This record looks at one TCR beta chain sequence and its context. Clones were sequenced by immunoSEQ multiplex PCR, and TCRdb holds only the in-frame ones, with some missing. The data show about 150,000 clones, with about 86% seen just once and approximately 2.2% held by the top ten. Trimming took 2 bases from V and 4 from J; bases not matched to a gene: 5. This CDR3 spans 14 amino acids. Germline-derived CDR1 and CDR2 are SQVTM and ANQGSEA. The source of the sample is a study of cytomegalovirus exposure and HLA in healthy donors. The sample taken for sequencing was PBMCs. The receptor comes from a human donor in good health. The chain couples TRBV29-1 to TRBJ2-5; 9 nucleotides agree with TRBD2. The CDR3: CSVETNSGGETQYF. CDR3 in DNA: TGCAGCGTTGAAACAAATAGCGGGGGAGAGACCCAGTACTTC.